The 20 T cell receptor beta chains in this list originate from one sample, sequenced in a study of T cells in Graves' hyperthyroidism and ophthalmopathy. Template material for amplifying TCR beta CDR3 regions consisted of RNA transcripts. Initially, a first-round RT-PCR of the TCR CDR3 employed the HTBI primer set. TCRdb passed the multiplex PCR reads through MiXCR, listing each CDR3 protein once. The data show 500,000 or so distinct CDR3 sequences, 17% seen once. What was sequenced was blood. The receptors were gathered from a woman aged 18 to 35 with Graves' ophthalmopathy.

This clonotype was counted a few times. The rearrangement joins TRBV14 to TRBJ1-2; D uncertain. Germline-derived CDR1 and CDR2 are SGHDN and FVKESK. Trimming pared 8 bases from V and 3 bases from J, leaving 13 bases between. The CDR3 totals 13 residues. The CDR3 sequence is CASWDGEYYGYTF. The CDR3 DNA sequence: TGTGCCAGCTGGGATGGGGAGTACTATGGCTACACCTTC.

The sample holds many counts of this clonotype. The chain uses TRBV12-3 or TRBV12-4 and TRBJ1-2; a weak D match, TRBD1 (5 bases). The CDR3 is 17 amino acids. V was shortened by 4 bases and J by 3 bases, with 21 bases between the two germline ends. Written as DNA, the CDR3 is TGTGCCAGCAGTTATCGGATGATGGTGCAGGGCGACTATGGCTACACCTTC. It is translated as CASSYRMMVQGDYGYTF.

The V and J genes are TRBV4-2 and TRBJ2-2; no firm D call. The CDR3 sequence is 13 residues long. Germline CDR1 reads LGHNA; CDR2 reads YNFKEQ. Deletions cut 0 bases from V and 8 bases from J, with 7 bases between. The DNA of the CDR3 is TGTGCCAGCAGCCAAGAGAGTGGAGGGGAGCTGTTTTTT. As protein: CASSQESGGELFF.

This clonotype was observed a few times. The chain uses TRBV6-2 or TRBV6-3 and TRBJ2-1, with 11 nucleotides matching TRBD2. The V gene's germline CDR1 is MNHEY and CDR2 SVGEGT. The CDR3 has 17 amino acids. V lost 4 bases, J lost 5 bases, and 10 bases stayed unmatched. The CDR3 DNA follows: TGTGCCAGCAGTTTGGGACGACTAGCGGGAAGGAACAATGAGCAGTTCTTC. Residues: CASSLGRLAGRNNEQFF.

This clonotype has a handful of counts. The CDR3 reads CASTLGSLTDTQYF. The DNA of the CDR3 is TGCGCCAGCACCCTGGGCTCTCTCACAGATACGCAGTATTTT. This chain uses TRBV5-1 with TRBJ2-3, with unresolved D. This CDR3 is 14 amino acids long. Trimming took off 6 bases at V and 2 bases at J, with 13 bases between the two ends. Looked up from germline, CDR1 is SGHRS and CDR2 is YFSETQ.

This clonotype was seen repeatedly, ten times or more. The J gene is TRBJ2-2, the V gene TRBV7-8; D is unclear. Trimming cost V 7 bases and J 4 bases, with 7 bases left between them. Germline V gives CDR1 SGHVS, CDR2 FQNEAQ. The length of the CDR3 is 12 residues. The CDR3 protein is CASTRGTGELFF. CDR3 sequence (DNA): TGTGCCAGCACCAGAGGCACCGGGGAGCTGTTTTTT.

At least ten counts were recorded for this clonotype. V and J are TRBV27 and TRBJ2-4; D is undetermined. The V and J ends lost 8 bases and 0 bases respectively, with 8 bases between them. CDR1 is MNHEY and CDR2 is SMNVEV in the germline V gene (reference sequence). CDR3 length: 13 amino acids. CDR3 amino acids: CASGLGAKNIQYF. DNA for the CDR3: TGTGCCAGCGGATTAGGAGCCAAAAACATTCAGTACTTC.

V is TRBV7-9 and J is TRBJ2-1, with TRBD2 identical over 8 bases. Trimming removed 4 bases from V and 6 bases from J; junction bases left unmatched: 8. Germline CDR1 and CDR2: SEHNR and FQNEAQ (reference sequence). The CDR3 is 15 residues long. The CDR3: CASSSSSGYFNEQFF. The DNA of the CDR3 is TGTGCCAGCAGCTCCTCTAGCGGGTATTTCAATGAGCAGTTCTTC.

This clonotype was counted at least ten times. This sequence joins TRBV2 and TRBJ1-1; weak D call: TRBD1 (6 bases). Germline CDR1 SNHLY, CDR2 FYNNEI. V gave up 0 bases and J gave up 4 bases, with 9 bases separating them. CDR3 size: 14 residues. The CDR3 DNA follows: TGTGCCAGCAGTGAAGCGCACAGGGCCACTGAAGCTTTCTTT. It specifies CASSEAHRATEAFF.

This sequence joins TRBV10-3 and TRBJ2-1; 10 bases are a match to TRBD1. The V segment lost 3 bases and the J segment 7 bases; nucleotides outside the gene matches: 9. The germline V gene has CDR1 ENHRY and CDR2 SYGVKD. The CDR3 has 16 residues. In nucleotides, the CDR3 is TGTGCCATCAGTGACTCCGACAGGGGGCAAAGAAATGAGCAGTTCTTC. This translates into CAISDSDRGQRNEQFF.

In its sample, this clonotype was seen a few times. This rearrangement joins TRBV27 to TRBJ1-2; D is perhaps TRBD1 (6 bases). Germline assignment: CDR1 MNHEY and CDR2 SMNVEV (reference sequence). The CDR3 runs to 13 residues. V lost 2 bases to trimming and J lost 6 bases, with 10 bases between them. The CDR3 region has the DNA TGTGCCAGCAGTTTAATACAGGGTCATGGCTACACCTTC. Encoded protein: CASSLIQGHGYTF.

This rearrangement joins TRBV28 to TRBJ2-6; D is possibly TRBD2 (5 bases). The CDR3 has 14 amino acids. Trimming took 8 bases from V and 4 from J, leaving 12 bases between them. In germline, CDR1 is MDHEN, CDR2 SYDVKM. The CDR3 loop is CASGGVSGANVLTF. DNA for the CDR3: TGTGCCAGCGGAGGTGTCTCGGGGGCCAACGTCCTGACTTTC.

At least ten counts were recorded for this clonotype. This sequence joins TRBV29-1 and TRBJ2-7; 15 bases are shared with TRBD2. Germline values: CDR1 SQVTM, CDR2 ANQGSEA. The CDR3 has 17 amino acids. The ends lost 5 bases at V and 4 bases at J; junction bases unmatched: 12. The CDR3 here is CSVRDREGTSGRYEQYF. CDR3 nucleotide sequence: TGCAGCGTTAGGGACAGGGAAGGGACTAGCGGGAGGTACGAGCAGTACTTC.

The table lists this clonotype with many counts. The chain employs TRBV5-6 and TRBJ2-1; possibly TRBD2 for D (5 bases). Germline values: CDR1 SGHDT, CDR2 YYEEEE. Between the trimmed V and J ends, which lost 0 bases and 6 bases, there was a span of 10 bases. This CDR3 is built from 14 residues. The CDR3 DNA reads TGTGCCAGCAGCTTGGGACTAACCATCAATGAGCAGTTCTTC. Protein sequence: CASSLGLTINEQFF.

The V gene is TRBV7-9, the J gene TRBJ1-4; D is uncertain. The germline CDR1 and CDR2 sequences are SEHNR and FQNEAQ (reference sequence). The ends were cut back, 5 bases at V and 8 bases at J, with 9 bases in the middle. This CDR3 is 12 amino acids long. CDR3 in DNA: TGTGCCAGCAGCGGGGAAGGCGAAAAACTGTTTTTT. Its translation: CASSGEGEKLFF.

This clonotype was counted many times. V usage is TRBV15 and J usage is TRBJ1-5; TRBD1 might be the D (5 bases). V gave up 4 bases and J gave up 1 base, with 14 bases separating them. The V gene's germline CDR1 is LNHNV and CDR2 YYDKDF (reference sequence). The CDR3 contains 16 residues. Written as DNA, the CDR3 is TGTGCCACCAGCACGAAAGGGGTTAGAAGCAATCAGCCCCAGCATTTT. It codes for CATSTKGVRSNQPQHF.

This clonotype was found many times. This chain joins TRBV19 and TRBJ1-2; 11 positions agree with TRBD1. From germline, CDR1 is LNHDA and CDR2 SQIVND (reference sequence). The CDR3 sequence is 15 residues long. Unmatched junction bases numbered 4, after V lost 3 bases and J lost 4 bases. In nucleotides, the CDR3 is TGTGCCAGTAGTATCGGACAGGGGGCGGCCTATGGCTACACCTTC. This codes for CASSIGQGAAYGYTF. The complete variable domain, with remaining parts taken from reference TRBV19 and TRBJ1-2, reads DGGITQSPKYLFRKEGQNVTLSCEQNLNHDAMYWYRQDPGQGLRLIYYSQIVNDFQKGDIAEGYSVSREKKESFPLTVTSAQKNPTAFYLCASSIGQGAAYGYTFGSGTRLTVV.

This clonotype was detected a few times. The rearrangement uses TRBV3-1 and TRBJ2-7; 10 nucleotides line up with TRBD1. J was trimmed by 3 bases and V by 6 bases; bases with no gene match: 8. Germline loops: CDR1 LGHDT, CDR2 YNNKEL (reference sequence). There are 15 residues in the CDR3. Here the CDR3 reads CASRESGQGFYEQYF. CDR3 DNA sequence: TGTGCCAGCAGGGAATCGGGACAGGGGTTCTACGAGCAGTACTTC.

This clonotype was observed at least ten times. The chain couples TRBV7-2 to TRBJ2-2; 7 nucleotides align to TRBD2. This CDR3 is 16 amino acids long. Germline V gene data show CDR1 as SGHTA and CDR2 as FQGNSA. Trimming at V came to 5 bases and at J to 6 bases, leaving 12 bases not matched to a gene. CDR3 DNA sequence: TGTGCCAGCAGCGTAGGAGCTAGCGGAGTTCCCGGGGAGCTGTTTTTT. Amino acid sequence: CASSVGASGVPGELFF.

The genes are TRBV15 and TRBJ2-7; weak D call: TRBD2 (6 bases). Per germline, CDR1 LNHNV and CDR2 YYDKDF (reference sequence). Trimming removed 0 bases from V and 5 bases from J, with 14 bases in between. The CDR3 is made up of 15 amino acids. CDR3 amino acids: CATSRDLGEADEQYF. CDR3 nucleotides: TGTGCCACCAGCAGAGATTTAGGGGAGGCTGACGAGCAGTACTTC.